These 21 T cell receptor beta chains share one sample of origin, sequenced in a study of blood T cell repertoires in COVID-19. Sequencing was performed with immunoSEQ multiplex PCR; in TCRdb, only in-frame clones are kept and a portion is missing. Of about 74,000 clones detected, around nine tenths appear once; the ten largest clones hold approximately 29%. Sequenced sample: peripheral blood. These receptor sequences come from a woman aged 80 or over with active or convalescent COVID-19.

The table lists this clone with a count of one. The genes are TRBV7-2 and TRBJ1-2, with TRBD1 matching 11 bases. Per the germline V gene, CDR1 is SGHTA and CDR2 is FQGNSA. This CDR3 contains 15 residues. The V gene end was trimmed by 5 bases and the J gene end by 7 bases; junction bases not matched to a gene: 9. The CDR3 reads CASSEDGQGARGYTF. The DNA of the CDR3 is TGTGCCAGCAGCGAAGACGGACAGGGGGCGCGTGGCTACACCTTC.

V is TRBV5-1 and J is TRBJ2-3; weak D call: TRBD1 (6 bases). With 3 bases removed from V and 2 bases from J, the gap between germline ends came to 31 bases. CDR1 SGHRS and CDR2 YFSETQ come from the germline V gene. The CDR3 contains 21 residues. CDR3 protein: CASSSGQIYDLFALNTDTQYF. In nucleotides, the CDR3 is TGCGCCAGCAGCTCAGGACAGATCTACGATTTGTTTGCTCTTAACACAGATACGCAGTATTTT.

The V gene is TRBV19, the J gene TRBJ1-4, with 8 positions matching TRBD1. Trimming cost V 7 bases and J 8 bases; bases outside gene matches: 9. The germline gives CDR1 LNHDA, CDR2 SQIVND (reference sequence). This CDR3 comprises 14 residues. CDR3 residues: CASTLGTGGEKLFF. Written as DNA, the CDR3 is TGTGCCAGTACCCTTGGGACAGGTGGAGAAAAACTGTTTTTT.

This sequence joins TRBV10-3 and TRBJ1-3, with a tentative D call TRBD1 (5 bases). Germline V gene data show CDR1 as ENHRY and CDR2 as SYGVKD. V was trimmed by 8 bases and J by 0 bases, leaving 23 bases between them. This CDR3 comprises 18 residues. The CDR3 reads CAIYSPPSGKTSGNTIYF. The DNA of the CDR3 is TGTGCCATCTACAGCCCACCATCAGGGAAAACCTCTGGAAACACCATATATTTT.

With respect to this clone: One end of the junction varies from germline; a read error may be responsible. The genes are TRBV28 and TRBJ1-6; 11 bases fit TRBD1. Germline V gene lookup returns CDR1 MDHEN and CDR2 SYDVKM. The CDR3 sequence is 20 residues long. As DNA, the CDR3 is TGTGCTAGCAGTCCAACATCCCCCGGGACAGGGGGTTTAACAAATTCACCCCTCCACTTT. Amino acid sequence: CASSPTSPGTGGLTNSPLHF.

This clone was counted once. Relative to the germline gene, one junction end is altered; a read error may explain this. This chain links TRBV18 with TRBJ1-5; TRBD1 is a possible D gene (6 bases). This CDR3 contains 15 residues. Germline lookup yields CDR1 KGHSH and CDR2 LQKENI. CDR3 nucleotide sequence: TGTGCCAGCTCCCCACTAGGGGGTAGCAATCAGCCCCAGCATTTT. This sequence encodes CASSPLGGSNQPQHF.

The chain uses TRBV30 and TRBJ2-1, with 8 bases fitting TRBD2. Germline V CDR1 and CDR2: GTSNPN, SVGIG (reference sequence). This CDR3 is built from 15 residues. V trimming: 2 bases; J trimming: 7 bases; junction bases outside the gene matches: 10. CDR3 residues: CAWSPGTSWENEQFF. The DNA for the CDR3 is TGTGCCTGGAGTCCAGGGACTAGTTGGGAGAATGAGCAGTTCTTC. The variable domain in full, completed from reference TRBV30 and TRBJ2-1, reads SQTIHQWPATLVQPVGSPLSLECTVEGTSNPNLYWYRQAAGRGLQLLFYSVGIGQISSEVPQNLSASRPQDRQFILSSKKLLLSDSGFYLCAWSPGTSWENEQFFGPGTRLTVL.

The V and J genes are TRBV5-1 and TRBJ1-2; possible D gene TRBD1, 5 bases. The CDR3 spans 14 residues. Trimming took 4 bases from V and 8 from J, leaving 18 bases between them. Germline loops: CDR1 SGHRS, CDR2 YFSETQ. CDR3 sequence (DNA): TGCGCCAGCAGCGCGGATGTGGGGGGTGGAGGCTACACCTTC. Protein product: CASSADVGGGGYTF.

This sequence joins TRBV18 and TRBJ2-1; D is unresolved. Germline CDR1 and CDR2: KGHSH and LQKENI. The germline V and J ends were trimmed by 0 bases and 7 bases, with 10 bases remaining between them. The CDR3 runs to 14 residues. CDR3 DNA sequence: TGTGCCAGCTCACCACCGTACGGTGTGAATGAGCAGTTCTTC. Protein sequence: CASSPPYGVNEQFF. The complete variable domain, with remaining parts taken from reference TRBV18 and TRBJ2-1, reads NAGVMQNPRHLVRRRGQEARLRCSPMKGHSHVYWYRQLPEEGLKFMVYLQKENIIDESGMPKERFSAEFPKEGPSILRIQQVVRGDSAAYFCASSPPYGVNEQFFGPGTRLTVL.

The genes are TRBV20-1 and TRBJ1-1; D gene uncertain. Germline V gene lookup returns CDR1 DFQATT and CDR2 SNEGSKA (reference sequence). The CDR3 is 11 residues long. Trimming cost V 3 bases and J 5 bases, with 7 bases left between them. CDR3 nucleotides: TGCAGTGCTAGGAGGGATACTGAAGCTTTCTTT. Translated, it gives CSARRDTEAFF.

The chain uses TRBV30 and TRBJ2-1; D gene uncertain. From germline, CDR1 is GTSNPN and CDR2 SVGIG (reference sequence). The V end was cut by 0 bases, the J end by 7 bases, with 4 bases between. The CDR3 spans 11 residues. For the CDR3, the DNA is TGTGCCTGGAGTGTATATAATGAGCAGTTCTTC. Protein: CAWSVYNEQFF.

This chain joins TRBV7-8 and TRBJ2-3; D is unresolved. There are 15 residues in the CDR3. Germline values: CDR1 SGHVS, CDR2 FQNEAQ. V was shortened by 4 bases and J by 5 bases, with 16 bases between the two germline ends. Here the CDR3 reads CASSSDSLWRDTQYF. The CDR3 DNA reads as TGTGCCAGCAGCTCAGACTCCCTCTGGAGAGATACGCAGTATTTT.

V gene TRBV12-3 or TRBV12-4 combines with J gene TRBJ1-6, with a possible D match to TRBD1 (6 bases). The CDR3 length is 12 residues. Trimming took off 7 bases at V and 7 bases at J, with 8 bases between the two ends. The CDR3 coding sequence is TGTGCCAGCAATCAGGGGAATTCACCCCTCCACTTT. It is translated as CASNQGNSPLHF.

The chain carries TRBV28 and TRBJ2-1, with D unresolved. Looked up from germline, CDR1 is MDHEN and CDR2 is SYDVKM. Trimming shortened V by 5 bases and J by 12 bases, and 17 bases separated the two germline ends. CDR3 size: 13 residues. CDR3 loop: CASSHTQVPGQFF. CDR3 bases: TGTGCCAGCAGTCATACTCAGGTGCCAGGGCAGTTCTTC.

This chain links TRBV12-3 or TRBV12-4 with TRBJ1-3; 7 nucleotides line up with TRBD1. This CDR3 region has 13 residues. CDR3 amino acids: CATGQVSGNTIYF. The CDR3 DNA reads as TGTGCGACCGGACAGGTCTCTGGAAACACCATATATTTT.

The genes are TRBV6-5 and TRBJ2-7; 7 nucleotides align to TRBD2. Per germline, CDR1 MNHEY and CDR2 SVGAGI. The V gene end was trimmed by 7 bases and the J gene end by 6 bases; junction bases not matched to a gene: 9. This CDR3 spans 13 amino acids. CDR3 DNA sequence: TGTGCCAGCACCTACAGTGGGACTACCGAGCAGTACTTC. Protein product: CASTYSGTTEQYF.

The J gene is TRBJ1-6, the V gene TRBV19; 7 positions match TRBD1. The CDR3 covers 14 residues. Germline CDR1 LNHDA, CDR2 SQIVND (reference sequence). The V gene end was trimmed by 10 bases and the J gene end by 7 bases; junction bases not matched to a gene: 10. The CDR3: CATTVPGQNSPLHF. The CDR3 DNA reads as TGTGCCACTACCGTCCCGGGACAGAATTCACCCCTCCACTTT.

This clone has just one count. The rearrangement joins TRBV7-2 to TRBJ2-1; 9 bases agree with TRBD2. The V gene's germline CDR1 is SGHTA and CDR2 FQGNSA. The length of the CDR3 is 14 residues. The J segment lost 5 bases and the V segment lost 7 bases, leaving 6 bases of the junction unmatched. The DNA for the CDR3 is TGTGCCAGCAACGGCGGGGGGGCCAACAATGAGCAGTTCTTC. This translates into CASNGGGANNEQFF.

The chain joins TRBV5-6 to TRBJ2-1; 11 bases are a match to TRBD1. Germline V gene lookup returns CDR1 SGHDT and CDR2 YYEEEE. This CDR3 has 15 amino acids. V lost 4 bases and J lost 7; bases outside the gene matches: 7. The CDR3 nucleotides are TGTGCCAGCAGCCCGGGGACAGGGGGAAGGAATGAGCAGTTCTTC. Protein: CASSPGTGGRNEQFF.

This clone occurred once. This sequence joins TRBV9 and TRBJ1-1; TRBD1 matches at 7 bases. Germline CDR1 SGDLS, CDR2 YYNGEE. The CDR3 is 15 amino acids. Unmatched junction bases numbered 9, after V lost 6 bases and J lost 1 base. The CDR3 reads CASTPKTGENTEAFF. The CDR3, as DNA: TGTGCCAGCACCCCAAAAACAGGGGAGAACACTGAAGCTTTCTTT.

This clone was detected once. This chain joins TRBV27 and TRBJ2-1; D is undetermined. The CDR3 totals 11 residues. The V gene lost 3 bases and the J gene lost 7 bases, with 4 bases spanning the gap. Germline CDR1 MNHEY, CDR2 SMNVEV (reference sequence). The DNA for the CDR3 is TGTGCCAGCAGTTTGTCGAATGAGCAGTTCTTC. Translation: CASSLSNEQFF.